Listed here are 29 T cell receptor beta chains from one sample, sequenced in a study of blood T cell repertoires in COVID-19. This table comes from immunoSEQ multiplex PCR, and its TCRdb copy is limited to in-frame clones, with some not included. This sample has roughly 93,000 clones, with 85% to 90% found just once. The sample was peripheral blood. All receptors derive from a human donor in a cohort sampled during active COVID-19.

This clone was counted a single time. This chain connects TRBV3-1 (or the pseudogene TRBV3-2) to TRBJ2-7; a weak D match, TRBD1 (5 bases). The CDR3 sequence is 16 residues long. CDR1 and CDR2 from the germline V gene are LGHDT and YNNKEL (reference sequence). With 1 base removed from V and 2 bases from J, the gap between germline ends came to 15 bases. The CDR3 DNA reads as TGTGCCAGCAGCCAAGCCTCTGGGGCAGGGCCCTACGAGCAGTACTTC. Its translation is CASSQASGAGPYEQYF.

This chain joins TRBV12-2 and TRBJ1-3. TRBV12-2 is termed a pseudogene. CDR3 length: 15 amino acids. The CDR3 sequence is CASRFLPGGGNTIYF. In DNA form, the CDR3 reads TGTGCAAGTCGCTTCCTTCCGGGAGGCGGAAACACCATATATTTT.

The chain uses TRBV6-5 and TRBJ2-1; tentatively, D is TRBD1 (7 bases). The CDR3 loop spans 14 amino acids. Per the germline V gene, CDR1 is MNHEY and CDR2 is SVGAGI. V dropped 2 bases and J dropped 5 bases, with 10 bases sitting between them. The DNA of the CDR3 is TGTGCCAGCAGTTACGGAGGGACAGACAATGAGCAGTTCTTC. Translation: CASSYGGTDNEQFF.

The chain is built from TRBV6-5 and TRBJ1-4, with D unclear. V was trimmed by 11 bases and J by 3 bases, leaving 13 bases between them. Germline CDR1 is MNHEY and CDR2 is SVGAGI. The CDR3 loop spans 13 amino acids. CDR3 amino acids: CAYSVDSNEKLFF. The CDR3 region has the DNA TGTGCCTATTCGGTGGACTCTAATGAAAAACTGTTTTTT.

CDR3 sequence (DNA): TGTGCCAGCACCTTGGCGGGAATAAGCTCCTACAATGAGCAGTTCTTC. Its translation is CASTLAGISSYNEQFF. This rearrangement joins TRBV28 to TRBJ2-1, with D tentatively TRBD2 (6 bases). Germline V gene sequence: CDR1 MDHEN, CDR2 SYDVKM. CDR3 size: 16 residues. Trimming removed 7 bases from V and 0 bases from J, with 16 bases in between.

CDR3 sequence: CARGPRGGVHEQFF. The CDR3 region has the DNA TGCGCCAGGGGGCCTAGAGGCGGTGTTCATGAGCAGTTCTTC. The V call is TRBV10-2, the J call TRBJ2-1; possible D gene TRBD1, 5 bases. Germline assignment: CDR1 WSHSY and CDR2 SAAADI. V lost 9 bases and J lost 8, with 20 bases in between. This CDR3 region has 14 residues.

This clone appeared once. The chain recombines TRBV29-1 with TRBJ1-1; 9 nucleotides align to TRBD1. From germline, CDR1 is SQVTM and CDR2 ANQGSEA. The CDR3 is made up of 12 amino acids. V was pared by 6 bases and J by 8 bases, with 7 bases of the junction left unmatched. Here the CDR3 DNA reads TGCAGCGTCGAACGCGGGACAGGGGAAGCTTTCTTT. This codes for CSVERGTGEAFF.

The chain employs TRBV18 and TRBJ2-3; 8 positions agree with TRBD2. The CDR3 totals 16 residues. Germline V gene data show CDR1 as KGHSH and CDR2 as LQKENI. Losses at the gene ends were 0 bases for V and 3 bases for J; bases not matched to a gene: 5. The CDR3 sequence: CASSPPNSGITDTQYF. CDR3 coding DNA: TGTGCCAGCTCACCACCGAATAGCGGGATTACAGATACGCAGTATTTT. Together with reference TRBV18 and TRBJ2-3, the CDR3 gives the full variable domain: NAGVMQNPRHLVRRRGQEARLRCSPMKGHSHVYWYRQLPEEGLKFMVYLQKENIIDESGMPKERFSAEFPKEGPSILRIQQVVRGDSAAYFCASSPPNSGITDTQYFGPGTRLTVL.

The chain recombines TRBV11-2 with TRBJ1-2; D unclear. Germline V gene sequence: CDR1 SGHAT, CDR2 FQNNGV. With 5 bases removed from V and 0 bases from J, the gap between germline ends came to 13 bases. The CDR3 is 15 residues long. The CDR3 bases are TGTGCCAGCAGCCTTGGGCAGTCTCCTAACTATGGCTACACCTTC. It codes for CASSLGQSPNYGYTF.

The gene calls are TRBV9 and TRBJ2-1; no definite D call. Germline V gene lookup returns CDR1 SGDLS and CDR2 YYNGEE. Trimming took off 4 bases at V and 8 bases at J, with 7 bases between the two ends. This CDR3 is 11 amino acids long. The CDR3 DNA sequence: TGTGCCAGCAGCTTTGACTATGAGCAGTTCTTC. Its protein is CASSFDYEQFF.

This clone was seen just once. The chain recombines TRBV6-5 with TRBJ2-1; D uncertain. The CDR3 runs to 12 residues. Trimming took off 6 bases at V and 3 bases at J, with 6 bases between the two ends. The V gene's germline CDR1 is MNHEY and CDR2 SVGAGI. The CDR3 reads CASSSIYNEQFF. CDR3 DNA sequence: TGTGCCAGCAGCTCTATCTACAATGAGCAGTTCTTC.

This clone was picked up a small number of times. The gene calls are TRBV15 and TRBJ1-6; D possibly corresponds to TRBD1 (5 bases). The V gene's germline CDR1 is LNHNV and CDR2 YYDKDF (reference sequence). The CDR3 sequence is 18 residues long. The ends were cut back, 0 bases at V and 7 bases at J, with 19 bases in the middle. DNA of the CDR3: TGTGCCACCAGCAGAGATCTTTTAAGTCGGGGGAAGAATTCACCCCTCCACTTT. Translating gives CATSRDLLSRGKNSPLHF.

The chain carries TRBV4-1 and TRBJ2-5, with 9 bases lining up with TRBD2. The CDR3 runs 15 residues. Germline V CDR1 and CDR2: MGHRA, YSYEKL. V dropped 1 base and J dropped 4; count of bases not matched to a gene: 4. CDR3 nucleotides: TGCGCCAGCAGCCAAGGGGCGGGAGGGACAGAGACCCAGTACTTC. Protein sequence: CASSQGAGGTETQYF.

This clone showed up just once. The chain links TRBV28 to TRBJ1-4; possibly TRBD1 for D (5 bases). CDR1 is MDHEN and CDR2 is SYDVKM in the germline V gene. Trimming removed 5 bases at V and 15 bases at J, with 16 bases between. CDR3 length: 12 residues. CDR3 in amino acids: CASSLMGGAVFF. The CDR3 DNA reads as TGTGCCAGCAGTCTGATGGGCGGGGCGGTGTTTTTT.

The CDR3 region has the DNA TGTGCCAGCAGCCCAAGGCGGGGGGCAGGAGGCTACACCTTC. Amino acid sequence: CASSPRRGAGGYTF. This chain joins TRBV28 and TRBJ1-2; D is possibly TRBD1 (6 bases). The CDR3 is 14 amino acids. The germline CDR1 and CDR2 sequences are MDHEN and SYDVKM. The V end lost 6 bases, the J end lost 8 bases, and 19 bases lay between the germline ends.

The rearrangement links TRBV6-6 to TRBJ2-7, with a possible D match to TRBD1 (5 bases). The CDR3 totals 12 residues. The V end was cut by 5 bases, the J end by 4 bases, with 9 bases between. Germline V gene data show CDR1 as MNHNY and CDR2 as SVGAGI (reference sequence). The CDR3 spells CASSGQGYEQYF. The CDR3 DNA reads as TGTGCCAGCAGTGGTCAGGGTTACGAGCAGTACTTC.

In its sample, this clone was seen a few times. V and J are TRBV19 and TRBJ2-1, with D perhaps TRBD1 (5 bases). V was cut by 5 bases and J by 3 bases, with 11 bases left in between. Germline lookup yields CDR1 LNHDA and CDR2 SQIVND (reference sequence). The CDR3 has 14 residues. The CDR3 DNA is TGTGCCAGTAGTGGGGCGGCACTCTACAATGAGCAGTTCTTC. It translates to CASSGAALYNEQFF.

The rearrangement uses TRBV6-1 and TRBJ2-7, with TRBD2 as a possible D gene (8 bases). Per germline, CDR1 MNHNS and CDR2 SASEGT. The CDR3 is made up of 16 amino acids. Deletions cut 0 bases from V and 3 bases from J, with 15 bases between. CDR3 amino acids: CASSEAPGRGLYEQYF. For the CDR3, the DNA is TGTGCCAGCAGTGAAGCCCCCGGGAGGGGGCTCTACGAGCAGTACTTC.

V is TRBV15 and J is TRBJ2-7, with D possibly TRBD2 on 7 matching bases. V dropped 0 bases and J dropped 12 bases, with 27 bases sitting between them. Germline V gives CDR1 LNHNV, CDR2 YYDKDF (reference sequence). The CDR3 consists of 17 residues. CDR3 sequence: CATSRDLADSGLEGTYF. The CDR3 DNA is TGTGCCACCAGCAGAGATCTTGCGGACAGTGGACTAGAGGGAACGTACTTC.

V gene TRBV12-3 or TRBV12-4 combines with J gene TRBJ1-2; a weak D match, TRBD1 (6 bases). Deletions cut 10 bases from V and 6 bases from J, with 15 bases between. The CDR3 covers 12 residues. The DNA for the CDR3 is TGTGCCATCTACCTGGGGGCCGATGGCTACACCTTC. Its translation is CAIYLGADGYTF.

J is TRBJ2-1 and V is TRBV7-2, with a possible D match to TRBD2 (6 bases). Trimming shortened V by 5 bases and J by 0 bases, and 11 bases separated the two germline ends. CDR1 is SGHTA, CDR2 FQGNSA, per germline. The CDR3 covers 15 residues. The CDR3 bases are TGTGCCAGCAGCGCGGGACCGAGCTCCTACAATGAGCAGTTCTTC. Protein sequence: CASSAGPSSYNEQFF.

The rearrangement joins TRBV28 to TRBJ1-4; 9 bases map to TRBD1. Germline trimming cut 6 bases from V and 8 bases from J; bases unmatched to any gene: 7. There are 14 residues in the CDR3. The germline V gene encodes CDR1 MDHEN and CDR2 SYDVKM. CDR3 amino acids: CASRTDRGVEKLFF. The CDR3, as DNA: TGTGCCAGCAGAACCGACAGGGGGGTAGAAAAACTGTTTTTT. Combining the CDR3 with reference TRBV28 and TRBJ1-4 gives the whole variable domain DVKVTQSSRYLVKRTGEKVFLECVQDMDHENMFWYRQDPGLGLRLIYFSYDVKMKEKGDIPEGYSVSREKKERFSLILESASTNQTSMYLCASRTDRGVEKLFFGSGTQLSVL.

This chain uses TRBV18 with TRBJ2-3; no clear D gene. Per the germline V gene, CDR1 is KGHSH and CDR2 is LQKENI. Trimming cost V 2 bases and J 6 bases, with 6 bases left between them. This CDR3 is 12 amino acids long. The CDR3 DNA follows: TGTGCCAGCTCACCAGAGGTTGATACGCAGTATTTT. The encoded protein is CASSPEVDTQYF.

J is TRBJ2-5 and V is TRBV28; D is perhaps TRBD2 (5 bases). The germline V gene has CDR1 MDHEN and CDR2 SYDVKM. This CDR3 spans 14 amino acids. V was clipped by 2 bases and J by 2 bases, with 9 bases between them. CDR3: CASSLPTGQETQYF. The CDR3, as DNA: TGTGCCAGCAGTTTACCTACGGGGCAAGAGACCCAGTACTTC.

The V call is TRBV29-1, the J call TRBJ2-5; 9 bases map to TRBD1. J was trimmed by 6 bases and V by 4 bases; bases with no gene match: 6. CDR3 length equals 13 residues. Germline assignment: CDR1 SQVTM and CDR2 ANQGSEA. Here the CDR3 reads CSVGGQGRKTQYF. CDR3 DNA sequence: TGCAGCGTTGGGGGACAGGGTAGGAAGACCCAGTACTTC.

This chain joins TRBV28 and TRBJ2-7; 10 nucleotides match TRBD2. The ends lost 4 bases at V and 4 bases at J; junction bases unmatched: 7. There are 15 residues in the CDR3. Germline V gene lookup returns CDR1 MDHEN and CDR2 SYDVKM. For the CDR3, the DNA is TGTGCCAGCAGTTCCCCGGGACTAGCGAAATACGAGCAGTACTTC. As protein: CASSSPGLAKYEQYF.

This chain connects TRBV5-1 to TRBJ1-1; D is perhaps TRBD1 (6 bases). This CDR3 is 13 amino acids long. CDR1 is SGHRS and CDR2 is YFSETQ in the germline V gene. V was shortened by 0 bases and J by 8 bases, with 11 bases between the two germline ends. The CDR3 sequence is CASSLAGTLEAFF. CDR3 nucleotides: TGCGCCAGCAGCTTGGCCGGGACACTAGAAGCTTTCTTT. The variable domain in full, with the rest retrieved from reference TRBV5-1 and TRBJ1-1, is KAGVTQTPRYLIKTRGQQVTLSCSPISGHRSVSWYQQTPGQGLQFLFEYFSETQRNKGNFPGRFSGRQFSNSRSEMNVSTLELGDSALYLCASSLAGTLEAFFGQGTRLTVV.

The rearrangement joins TRBV27 to TRBJ2-3, with 7 bases identical to TRBD2. Unmatched junction bases numbered 13, after V lost 6 bases and J lost 7 bases. Germline V gene sequence: CDR1 MNHEY, CDR2 SMNVEV (reference sequence). The CDR3 length is 15 residues. This chain's CDR3 is CASSPPGRGVHTQYF. CDR3 DNA sequence: TGTGCCAGCAGCCCACCGGGACGGGGGGTCCATACGCAGTATTTT.

The CDR3 region is CASRATSGSDEQFF. In DNA form, the CDR3 reads TGTGCCAGCAGGGCGACTAGCGGGAGTGATGAGCAGTTCTTC. The chain couples TRBV3-1 (or the pseudogene TRBV3-2) to TRBJ2-1; 12 bases fit TRBD2. This CDR3 comprises 14 residues. Germline lookup yields CDR1 LGHDT and CDR2 YNNKEL (reference sequence). Trimming removed 6 bases from V and 8 bases from J; junction bases left unmatched: 5.